One sample yielded the 3 T cell receptor beta chains listed below, sequenced in a study of cytomegalovirus exposure and HLA in healthy donors. Sequencing was performed with immunoSEQ multiplex PCR; in TCRdb, only in-frame clones are kept and a portion is missing. The table records 150,000 to 200,000 clones, 80% to 90% of them present only once. Sequencing was carried out using PBMCs. The source is a woman aged 25 to 39 in good health and CMV-seronegative.

The chain recombines TRBV7-9 with TRBJ2-7; TRBD1 agrees at 11 bases. V gave up 6 bases and J gave up 6 bases; unmatched junction bases: 13. This CDR3 spans 16 amino acids. Per the germline V gene, CDR1 is SEHNR and CDR2 is FQNEAQ (reference sequence). The CDR3 DNA reads as TGTGCCAGCAGGCACGGGACAGGGGGTTTTCTAGGCGAGCAGTACTTC. It yields the protein CASRHGTGGFLGEQYF.

This clone was seen just once. The chain combines TRBV9 with TRBJ2-3; TRBD2 agrees at 15 bases. The trim removed 3 bases at V and 1 base at J, leaving 12 bases unmatched. Germline-derived CDR1 and CDR2 are SGDLS and YYNGEE. This CDR3 is 20 amino acids long. The CDR3 DNA reads as TGTGCCAGCAGCGCCCGGGGGCGGACTAGCGGGAGGGCGGGCACAGATACGCAGTATTTT. Amino acids: CASSARGRTSGRAGTDTQYF.

This clone was seen once. The V call is TRBV7-9, the J call TRBJ2-5; 9 bases fit TRBD2. Germline values: CDR1 SEHNR, CDR2 FQNEAQ (reference sequence). V shed 4 bases, J shed 5 bases, and the junction held 20 bases outside the gene matches. This CDR3 contains 19 residues. The CDR3 reads CASSSYFTGLARGEETQYF. CDR3 nucleotide sequence: TGTGCCAGCAGCTCATATTTCACGGGACTAGCTCGCGGGGAGGAGACCCAGTACTTC.